This T cell receptor beta chain comes out of a study of CXCR3-negative and CXCR3-positive naive CD8 T cells. The overall study: The total count of TRB reads reached around 140 million, and each library contributed about 1.5 +/- 0.3 million. General study results and limits: The level of CXCR3 expression partially decreased after cryopreservation; the majority of assays used fresh PBMCs. Naive cells, whether CXCR3-negative or CXCR3-positive, had similar TRBV-TRBJ usage, while memory cells differed.

The CD45RO-CCR7+CD27+CD95- phenotype denoted naive CD8+ T cells. UMI labels and 5' RACE were used to prepare the TRB cDNA libraries. TCRdb re-called the 5' RACE reads; one entry per CDR3 protein, DNA not given. The table lists roughly 89,000 distinct CDR3 sequences, with approximately 1.1% in the top ten. Note on this clonotype: Its specificity is not known.

The CDR3 is made up of 14 amino acids. Per germline, CDR1 DFQATT and CDR2 SNEGSKA (reference sequence). V gene TRBV20-1 combines with J gene TRBJ1-1; there is no DNA to check the TCRdb D call of TRBD1. The source material was naive CXCR3- CD8+ T cells from blood. Subset meaning: CD45RO-CCR7+CD27+CD95- naive CD8+ T cells lacking CXCR3 (TNR3-). The source of this sequence is a human donor in good health. Some clones in this sample may be carry-over from other donors' samples. The CDR3 is CSASGDRGLTEAFF.